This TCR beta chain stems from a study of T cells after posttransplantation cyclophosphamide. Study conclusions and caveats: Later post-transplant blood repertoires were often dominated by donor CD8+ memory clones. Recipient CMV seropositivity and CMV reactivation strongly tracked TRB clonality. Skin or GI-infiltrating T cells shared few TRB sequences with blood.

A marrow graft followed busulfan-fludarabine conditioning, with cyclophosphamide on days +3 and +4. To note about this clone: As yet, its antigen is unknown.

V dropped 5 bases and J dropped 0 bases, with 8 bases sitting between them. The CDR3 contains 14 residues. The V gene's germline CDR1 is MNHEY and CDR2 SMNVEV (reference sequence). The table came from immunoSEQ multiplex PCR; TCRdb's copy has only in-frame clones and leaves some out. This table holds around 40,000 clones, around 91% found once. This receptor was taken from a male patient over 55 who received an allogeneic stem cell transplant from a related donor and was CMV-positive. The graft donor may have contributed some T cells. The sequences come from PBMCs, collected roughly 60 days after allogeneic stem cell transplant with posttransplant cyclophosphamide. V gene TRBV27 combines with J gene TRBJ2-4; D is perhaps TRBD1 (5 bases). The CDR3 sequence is CASSPTVAKNIQYF. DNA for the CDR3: TGTGCCAGCAGTCCGACAGTAGCCAAAAACATTCAGTACTTC.